This TCR beta chain was identified in a study of blood T cells in healthy people across ages (dated by TCRdb to the mid-2010s). With respect to the entire study: In model experiments, template switching captured about one uniquely barcoded TCR beta cDNA molecule for every two T cells. Donors were grouped into four age groups: young (average approximately 16 years), middle-aged (over 35), aged (62) and long-lived (82). Two additional independent replicas of 1 million unique cDNA reads from the same blood draw were analyzed for two donors (one aged 18 to 29 and one aged 80 or older). To avoid experimental bias, donors of different ages were distributed randomly across sequencing lanes. Age-related changes in TCR beta repertoire diversity were measured in the study by deep sequencing normalized with unique cDNA molecular identifiers. Results the study describes overall, beyond this receptor: Bulk unsorted PBMC profiling prevented conclusive comparison of naive and antigen-experienced compartments. There was a strong correlation between observed TCR beta diversity and the percentage of naive T cells measured by flow cytometry. Estimates of total diversity from one million sequenced T cells were regarded as lower bounds and underestimates. As age increased, observed TCR beta diversity per million T cells dropped in a roughly linear way, and a significant reduction was already evident by age around 41. Compared with the aged group, the long-lived group had more naive CD4+ T cells, fewer expanded clones and increased TCR diversity, suggesting age selection. Because the CMV infection status of the donors was unknown, age-related changes in expanded clonotypes may potentially have been confounded.

This clonotype was counted only a few times. Its antigen is not yet known. Per-nucleotide qualities are absent, and no much larger clonotype sits a single base away. The library relied on 5' RACE. The sample was run on an Illumina HiSeq 2500. A second PCR of about 6 to 11 cycles was performed with a sample-barcoded 5' primer and a J-beta primer mix. Each TCR beta cDNA molecule received a unique molecular identifier from a template-switch 5' adaptor carrying 12 random nucleotides. Each sample yielded at least 2.5 million CDR3-containing paired-end reads. First-strand cDNA was synthesized from all RNA with the Mint cDNA synthesis kit, primed by a TRBC-specific oligonucleotide. After uracil-DNA glycosylase treatment, a first 18-cycle PCR used universal primers M1SS and BC2_uni_R on all cDNA. Under the source paper's analysis protocol: For normalization, 1 million high-quality reads, each with a distinct molecular identifier, were randomly selected from each sample. Instead of being binned into consensus sequences, reads with shared molecular identifiers were discarded. CDR3 identification, clonotype clustering and error correction used MiTCR with a Q25 quality threshold and the strictest error-elimination algorithm. A nonparametric unseen species model with Euler transformation was used to estimate lower-bound total TCR beta diversity. TCRdb ran its own pipeline on the public reads, namely fastp trimming at Q25 and MiXCR clone calling, and kept in-frame beta chains. Under each unique CDR3 protein, matching rows form one entry showing the most common genes and DNA. The V and J calls reflect TCRdb's pipeline rather than the authors' work. For this sample there are about 830,000 distinct CDR3 sequences; 60% to 80% appear just once. Roughly a quarter of the sample is in the top ten clones.

The 40 or so donors, aged about 6 to 100 years, were systemically healthy Caucasian individuals from Russia. Roughly 9 milliliters of peripheral blood were drawn from each donor into EDTA-treated Vacutainer tubes. Ficoll-Paque density-gradient centrifugation was used to isolate PBMCs, with at least 6.5 million per sample. Total RNA, at least 6 micrograms per sample, was extracted from PBMCs with Trizol reagent. The percentages of naive CD45RAhigh/CD27high T cells were determined by flow cytometry on a PBMC aliquot from every donor. Taken from the germline V gene (reference sequence), the CDR1 and CDR2 loops are LNHNV and YYDKDF. The V end loses 0 bases and the J end loses 2 bases, and a stretch of 11 bases separates them. The CDR3, cysteine through phenylalanine, is 15 amino acids long. Kept here is only the CDR3 DNA, which spans 45 bases and is read in frame from base 1.

Material: blood. The clonotype originates from a young man in good health. The rearranged chain carries TRBV15 and TRBJ2-7; 6 matching bases give a weak D call of TRBD1. The CDR3: CATSRDQGIPYEQYF. The DNA sequence follows: TGTGCCACCAGCAGAGATCAGGGGATACCCTACGAGCAGTACTTC. The variable domain in full, with residues beyond the CDR3 obtained from the reference TRBV15 and TRBJ2-7 genes, is DAMVIQNPRYQVTQFGKPVTLSCSQTLNHNVMYWYQQKSSQAPKLLFHYYDKDFNNEADTPDNFQSRRPNTSFCFLDIRSPGLGDTAMYLCATSRDQGIPYEQYFGPGTRLTVT.